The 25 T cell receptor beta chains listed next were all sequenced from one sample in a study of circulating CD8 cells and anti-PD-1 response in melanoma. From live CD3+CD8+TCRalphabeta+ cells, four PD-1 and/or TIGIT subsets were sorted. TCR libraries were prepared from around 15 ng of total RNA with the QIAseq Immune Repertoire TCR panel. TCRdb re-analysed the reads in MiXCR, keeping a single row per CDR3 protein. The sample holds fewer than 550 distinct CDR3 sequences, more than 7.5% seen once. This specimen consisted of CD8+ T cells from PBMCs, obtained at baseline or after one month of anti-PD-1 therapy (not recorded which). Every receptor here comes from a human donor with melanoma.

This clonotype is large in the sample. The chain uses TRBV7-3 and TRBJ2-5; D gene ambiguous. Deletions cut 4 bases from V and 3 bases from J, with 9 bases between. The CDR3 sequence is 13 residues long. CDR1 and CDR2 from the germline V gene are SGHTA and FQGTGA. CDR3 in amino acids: CASSSGLEETQYF. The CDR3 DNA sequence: TGTGCCAGCAGCTCCGGGCTGGAAGAGACCCAGTACTTC.

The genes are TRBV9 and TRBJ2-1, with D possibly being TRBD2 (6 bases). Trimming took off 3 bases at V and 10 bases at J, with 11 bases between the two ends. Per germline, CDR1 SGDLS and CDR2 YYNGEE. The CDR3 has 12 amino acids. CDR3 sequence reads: CASSETLAEQFF. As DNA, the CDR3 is TGTGCCAGCAGCGAGACGCTAGCGGAGCAGTTCTTC.

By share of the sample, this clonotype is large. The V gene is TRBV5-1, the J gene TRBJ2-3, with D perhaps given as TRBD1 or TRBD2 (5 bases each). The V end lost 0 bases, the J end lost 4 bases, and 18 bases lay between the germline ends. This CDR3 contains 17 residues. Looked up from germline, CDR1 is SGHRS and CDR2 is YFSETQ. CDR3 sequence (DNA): TGCGCCAGCAGCTTGGGGGACGAGTCTTACCACGCAGATACGCAGTATTTT. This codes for CASSLGDESYHADTQYF.

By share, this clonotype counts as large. CDR3 residues: CASSQDRGGSYNEQFF. CDR3 DNA: TGCGCCAGCAGCCAAGATAGAGGGGGCTCCTACAATGAGCAGTTCTTC. The V and J genes are TRBV4-3 and TRBJ2-1, with D maybe TRBD1 (6 bases). With 0 bases removed from V and 0 bases from J, the gap between germline ends came to 9 bases. Germline CDR1 LGHNA, CDR2 YSLEER. CDR3 length equals 16 residues.

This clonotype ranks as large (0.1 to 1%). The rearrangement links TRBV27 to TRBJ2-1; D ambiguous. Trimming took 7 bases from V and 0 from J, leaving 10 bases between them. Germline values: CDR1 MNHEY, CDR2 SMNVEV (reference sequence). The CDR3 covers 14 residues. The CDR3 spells CASTPRSSYNEQFF. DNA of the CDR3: TGTGCCAGCACCCCCCGGAGCTCCTACAATGAGCAGTTCTTC.

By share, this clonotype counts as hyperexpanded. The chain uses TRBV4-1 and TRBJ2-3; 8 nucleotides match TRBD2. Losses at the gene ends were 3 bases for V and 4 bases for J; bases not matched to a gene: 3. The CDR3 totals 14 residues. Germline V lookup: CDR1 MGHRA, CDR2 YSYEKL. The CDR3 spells CASSHRAGADTQYF. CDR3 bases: TGCGCCAGCAGCCACCGAGCGGGGGCAGATACGCAGTATTTT.

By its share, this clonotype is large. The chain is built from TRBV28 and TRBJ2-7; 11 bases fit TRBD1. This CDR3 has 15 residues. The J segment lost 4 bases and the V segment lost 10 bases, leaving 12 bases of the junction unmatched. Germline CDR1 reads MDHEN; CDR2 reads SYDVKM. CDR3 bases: TGTGCCACTACGCAGAGGACAGGGGGCGGATACGAGCAGTACTTC. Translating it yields CATTQRTGGGYEQYF.

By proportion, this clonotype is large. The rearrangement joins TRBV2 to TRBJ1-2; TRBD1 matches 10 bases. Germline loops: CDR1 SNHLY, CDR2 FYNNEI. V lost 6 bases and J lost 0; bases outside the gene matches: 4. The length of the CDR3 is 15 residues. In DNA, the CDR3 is TGTGCCAGCAGAGGGACAGGGGCAGCTAACTATGGCTACACCTTC. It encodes CASRGTGAANYGYTF.

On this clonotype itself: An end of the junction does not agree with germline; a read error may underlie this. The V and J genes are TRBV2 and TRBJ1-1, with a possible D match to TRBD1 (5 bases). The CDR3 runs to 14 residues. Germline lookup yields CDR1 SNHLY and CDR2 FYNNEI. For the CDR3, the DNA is TGTGCCGGCAGTGAGGCAGGGCATAGTACTGAAGCTTTCTTT. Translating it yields CAGSEAGHSTEAFF.

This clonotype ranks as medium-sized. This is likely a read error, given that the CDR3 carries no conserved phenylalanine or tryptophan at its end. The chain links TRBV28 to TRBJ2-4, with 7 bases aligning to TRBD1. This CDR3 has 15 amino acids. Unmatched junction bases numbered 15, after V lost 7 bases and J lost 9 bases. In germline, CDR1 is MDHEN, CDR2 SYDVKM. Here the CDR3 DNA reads TGTGCCAGCACGAGTCCGGTGACAGGGTGGGGCATTCAGTACCTC. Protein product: CASTSPVTGWGIQYL.

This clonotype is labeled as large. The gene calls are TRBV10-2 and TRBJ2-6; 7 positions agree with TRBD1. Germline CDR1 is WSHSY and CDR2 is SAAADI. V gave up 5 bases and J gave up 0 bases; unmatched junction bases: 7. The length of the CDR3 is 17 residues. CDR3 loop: CASSWTGVSSGANVLTF. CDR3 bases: TGCGCCAGCAGTTGGACAGGCGTTTCCTCTGGGGCCAACGTCCTGACTTTC.

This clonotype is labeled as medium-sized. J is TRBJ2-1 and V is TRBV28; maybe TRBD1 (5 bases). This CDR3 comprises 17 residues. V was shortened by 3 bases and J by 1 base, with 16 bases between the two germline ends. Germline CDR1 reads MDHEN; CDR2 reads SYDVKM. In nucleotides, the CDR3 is TGTGCCAGCAGTTTTTCTGGTCAGGGTTATTCCTACAATGAGCAGTTCTTC. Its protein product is CASSFSGQGYSYNEQFF.

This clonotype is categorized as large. The CDR3, as DNA: TGTGCCAGCAGCGACGGGGGACTAGCGGGGGAGCAGTACTTC. This codes for CASSDGGLAGEQYF. The chain links TRBV9 to TRBJ2-7; 13 nucleotides agree with TRBD2. Trimming at V came to 3 bases and at J to 7 bases, leaving 4 bases not matched to a gene. The CDR3 contains 14 residues. Germline V gives CDR1 SGDLS, CDR2 YYNGEE.

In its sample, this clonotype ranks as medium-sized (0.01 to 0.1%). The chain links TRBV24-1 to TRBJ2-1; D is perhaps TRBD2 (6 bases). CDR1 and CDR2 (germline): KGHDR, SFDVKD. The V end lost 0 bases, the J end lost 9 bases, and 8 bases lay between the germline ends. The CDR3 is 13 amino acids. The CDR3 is CATSDLRGGEQFF. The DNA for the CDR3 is TGTGCCACCAGTGATTTGCGGGGAGGTGAGCAGTTCTTC.

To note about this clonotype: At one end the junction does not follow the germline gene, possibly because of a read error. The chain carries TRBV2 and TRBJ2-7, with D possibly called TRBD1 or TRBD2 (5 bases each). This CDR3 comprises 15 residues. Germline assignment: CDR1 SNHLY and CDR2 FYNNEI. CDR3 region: CASGHGAVSPGEQYF. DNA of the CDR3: TGCGCCAGCGGCCATGGGGCCGTCTCACCCGGGGAGCAGTACTTC.

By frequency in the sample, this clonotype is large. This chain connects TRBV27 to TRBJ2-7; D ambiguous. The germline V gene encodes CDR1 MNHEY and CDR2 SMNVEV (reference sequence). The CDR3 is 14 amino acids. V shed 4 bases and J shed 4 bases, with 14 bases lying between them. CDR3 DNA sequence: TGTGCCAGCAGTTCTGGCTGGGGAACTTACGAGCAGTACTTC. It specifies CASSSGWGTYEQYF.

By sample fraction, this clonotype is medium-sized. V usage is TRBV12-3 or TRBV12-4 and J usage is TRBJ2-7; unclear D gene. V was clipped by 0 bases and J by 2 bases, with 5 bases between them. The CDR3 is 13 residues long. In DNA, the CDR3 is TGTGCCAGCAGTTTAGCGGCACCCTACGAGCAGTACTTC. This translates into CASSLAAPYEQYF.

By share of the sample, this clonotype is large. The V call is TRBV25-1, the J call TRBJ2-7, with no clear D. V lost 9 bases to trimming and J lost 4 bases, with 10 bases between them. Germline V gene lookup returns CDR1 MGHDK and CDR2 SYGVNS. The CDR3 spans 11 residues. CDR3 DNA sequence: TGTGCCAGGAGACATGGGTACGAGCAGTACTTC. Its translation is CARRHGYEQYF.

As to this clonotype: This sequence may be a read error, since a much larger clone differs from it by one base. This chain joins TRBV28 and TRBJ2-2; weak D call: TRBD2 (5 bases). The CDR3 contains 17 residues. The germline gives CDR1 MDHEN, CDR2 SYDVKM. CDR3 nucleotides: TGTGCCAGCAGACAAAGACCGACAAGAAGTAACACCGGGGAGCTGCTTTTT. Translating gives CASRQRPTRSNTGELLF.

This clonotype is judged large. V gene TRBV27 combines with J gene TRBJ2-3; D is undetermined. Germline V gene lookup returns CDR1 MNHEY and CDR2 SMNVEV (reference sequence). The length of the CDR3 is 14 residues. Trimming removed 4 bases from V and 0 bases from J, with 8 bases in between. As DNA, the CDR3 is TGTGCCAGCAGTTCGCGGCTCAGCACAGATACGCAGTATTTT. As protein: CASSSRLSTDTQYF.

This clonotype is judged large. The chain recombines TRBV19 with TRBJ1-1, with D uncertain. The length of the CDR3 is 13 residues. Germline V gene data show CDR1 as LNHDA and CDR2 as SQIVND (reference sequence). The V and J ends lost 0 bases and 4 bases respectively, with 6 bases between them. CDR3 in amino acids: CASSIDLSTEAFF. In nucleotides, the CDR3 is TGTGCCAGTAGTATAGATCTAAGCACTGAAGCTTTCTTT.

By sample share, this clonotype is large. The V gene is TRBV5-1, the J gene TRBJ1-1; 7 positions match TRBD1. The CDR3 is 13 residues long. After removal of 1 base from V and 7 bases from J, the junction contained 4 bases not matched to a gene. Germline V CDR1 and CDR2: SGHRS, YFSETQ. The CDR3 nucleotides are TGCGCCAGCAGCTTGCAGGGGGAGGTTGAAGCTTTCTTT. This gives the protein CASSLQGEVEAFF.

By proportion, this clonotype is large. The CDR3 DNA follows: TGTGCCAGCAGCTTGTTGGAGACCCAGTACTTC. Protein product: CASSLLETQYF. This chain links TRBV5-4 with TRBJ2-5, with D unresolved. Between the trimmed V and J ends, which lost 1 base and 5 bases, there was a span of 3 bases. The CDR3 spans 11 residues. Germline CDR1 SGHNT, CDR2 YYREEE (reference sequence).

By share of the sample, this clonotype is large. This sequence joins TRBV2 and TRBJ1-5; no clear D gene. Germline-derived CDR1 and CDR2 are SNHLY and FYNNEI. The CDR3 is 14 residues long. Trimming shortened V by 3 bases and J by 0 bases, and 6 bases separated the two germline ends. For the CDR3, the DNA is TGTGCCAGCAGTGAGTGGAGTAGCAATCAGCCCCAGCATTTT. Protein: CASSEWSSNQPQHF.

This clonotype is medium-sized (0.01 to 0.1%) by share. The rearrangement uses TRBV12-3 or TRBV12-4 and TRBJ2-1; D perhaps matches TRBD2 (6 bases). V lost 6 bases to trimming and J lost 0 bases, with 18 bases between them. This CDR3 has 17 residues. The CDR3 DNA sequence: TGTGCCAGCAGCCGGGAGATAGCGGACTCCTCCTACAATGAGCAGTTCTTC. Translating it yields CASSREIADSSYNEQFF.